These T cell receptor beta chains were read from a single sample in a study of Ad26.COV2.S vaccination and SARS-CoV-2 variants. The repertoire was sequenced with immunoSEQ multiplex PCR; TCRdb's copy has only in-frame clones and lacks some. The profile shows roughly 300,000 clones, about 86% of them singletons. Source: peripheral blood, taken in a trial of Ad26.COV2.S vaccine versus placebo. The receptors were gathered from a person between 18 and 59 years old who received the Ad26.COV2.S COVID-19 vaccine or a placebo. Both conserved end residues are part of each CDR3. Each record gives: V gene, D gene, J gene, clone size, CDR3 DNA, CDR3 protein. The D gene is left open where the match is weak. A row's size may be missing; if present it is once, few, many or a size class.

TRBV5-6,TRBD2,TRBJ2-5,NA,TGTGCCAGCAGCTTGGGCCCGGGACTAGGGTATCAAGAGACCCAGTACTTC,CASSLGPGLGYQETQYF
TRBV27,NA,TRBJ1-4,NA,TGTGCCAGCAGTTACGAAAGGGGTAGAAAACTGTTTTTT,CASSYERGRKLFF
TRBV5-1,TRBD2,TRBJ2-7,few,TGCGCCAGCGCTAGACTAGCGGTACCCTACGAGCAGTACTTC,CASARLAVPYEQYF
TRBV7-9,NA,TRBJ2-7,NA,TGTGCCAGCAGCTTAGGGGGGCCCTACGAGCAGTACTTC,CASSLGGPYEQYF
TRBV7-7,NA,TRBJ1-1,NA,TGTGCCAGCAGCTTTCAGGGTTTACCTGAAGCTTTCTTT,CASSFQGLPEAFF
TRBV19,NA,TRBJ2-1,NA,TGTGCCAGTAGTATTGGGCGCAGCTCCTACAATGAGCAGTTCTTC,CASSIGRSSYNEQFF
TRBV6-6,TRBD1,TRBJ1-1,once,TGTGCCAGCAGTTTTACAGGGGACCCTGAAGCTTTCTTT,CASSFTGDPEAFF
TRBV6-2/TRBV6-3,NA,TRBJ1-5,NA,TGTGCCAGCAGTTACTTATGGGAGCCCCAGCATTTT,CASSYLWEPQHF
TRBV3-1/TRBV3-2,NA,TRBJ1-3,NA,TGTGCCAGCAGCCAAGATATTGGGAGGCACGGAAACACCATATATTTT,CASSQDIGRHGNTIYF
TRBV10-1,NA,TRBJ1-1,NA,TGCGCCATACCGCGCCATTTTTGGACTGAAGCTTTCTTT,CAIPRHFWTEAFF
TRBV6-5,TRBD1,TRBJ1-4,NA,TGTGCCAGCAGTTCCCGGGACAGGGGCATTGAAAAACTGTTTTTT,CASSSRDRGIEKLFF
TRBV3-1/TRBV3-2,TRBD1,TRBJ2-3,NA,TGTGCCAGCAGCCAATCGGACAGGGAGGATACGCAGTATTTT,CASSQSDREDTQYF
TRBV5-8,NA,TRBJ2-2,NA,TGTGCCAGCAGCCTAGGTCCCGGGGAGCTGTTTTTT,CASSLGPGELFF
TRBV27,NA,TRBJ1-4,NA,TGTGCCAGCAGTCGCGGGACTGTGGGGGAAAAACTGTTTTTT,CASSRGTVGEKLFF
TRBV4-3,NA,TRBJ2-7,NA,TGCGCCAGCAGCCAAGATAAAGCGGGACAACGGGAGCAGTACTTC,CASSQDKAGQREQYF
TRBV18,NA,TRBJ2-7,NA,TGTGCCAGCTCGGGAGGGACAAACTCCTACGAGCAGTACTTC,CASSGGTNSYEQYF
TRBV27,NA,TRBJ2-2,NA,TGTGCCAGCAGTTTTTTGTACACCGGGGAGCTGTTTTTT,CASSFLYTGELFF
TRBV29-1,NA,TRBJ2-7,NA,TGCAGCGTTCAAGGGGGGGGAGACAGGGAAGGGAGATACGAGCAGTACTTC,CSVQGGGDREGRYEQYF
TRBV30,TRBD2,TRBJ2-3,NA,TGTGCCTGGAGTGTAGGTAGCGGGAGGGCAGATACGCAGTATTTT,CAWSVGSGRADTQYF
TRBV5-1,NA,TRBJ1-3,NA,TGCGCCAGCAGCTTGACCGGGGGGCTTAGTGGAAACACCATATATTTT,CASSLTGGLSGNTIYF
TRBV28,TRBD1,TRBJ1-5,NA,TGTGCCAGCACTCCGGGGTGGGACAGGGGCTTAGGGACCCAGCATTTT,CASTPGWDRGLGTQHF
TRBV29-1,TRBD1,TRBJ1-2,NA,TGCAGCGTTGGGGACAGGAACAACTACACCTTC,CSVGDRNNYTF